Described below is a single T cell receptor beta chain sequence and its context. Its target is unknown. A multiplex PCR was run with 60 Vbeta primers and 13 Jbeta primers. Some clones are missing from TCRdb's copy, which holds only in-frame ones; the method was immunoSEQ multiplex PCR. The sample consists of 200,000 to 250,000 clones, roughly 80% of them appearing once. These data originate in a study of cytomegalovirus exposure and HLA in healthy donors. General study findings and limits: The study listed roughly 150 cytomegalovirus-associated TCR beta chains. Accurate HLA-A and HLA-B prediction from TCR beta sequences was reported for most subjects.

The germline V and J ends were trimmed by 1 base and 0 bases, with 7 bases remaining between them. The CDR3 is 14 residues long. The germline V gene encodes CDR1 SGHNT and CDR2 YYREEE (reference sequence). The material sequenced was PBMCs. V and J are TRBV5-4 and TRBJ1-1; no firm D call. The TCR comes from a man aged 35 to 55 in good health and CMV-seronegative. In nucleotides, the CDR3 is TGTGCCAGCAGCTTGTACAGAATGAACACTGAAGCTTTCTTT. Encoded protein: CASSLYRMNTEAFF.